Included here is one T cell receptor (beta chain) sequence, with context. What it binds is unknown. The sample comes from a study of CD8 T cells in Susac syndrome. Broader study findings: Expansion of Susac CD8+ clones peaked in TEMRA cells and in active patients.

The CDR3 is 18 residues long. J gave up 4 bases and V 4 bases, and 10 bases lay outside the gene matches. Per the germline V gene, CDR1 is SGHNT and CDR2 is YYREEE (reference sequence). The T cells that were sequenced for TCR beta were CD8+ and CD4+ cells from blood. A quantity of roughly 0.5 to 1 ug RNA underwent reverse transcription using random hexamers. Via MiXCR, TCRdb re-called the immunoSEQ multiplex PCR reads, giving one row per CDR3 protein. The sample yields 100,000 to 150,000 distinct CDR3 sequences, around 96% seen once. The receptor's source is a human donor with Susac syndrome. Source material: CD8+ T cells from PBMCs. The chain uses TRBV5-4 and TRBJ2-1, with 14 bases identical to TRBD2. CDR3 loop: CASSMGLAGELSYNEQFF. DNA of the CDR3: TGTGCCAGCAGCATGGGACTAGCGGGAGAGCTTTCATACAATGAGCAGTTCTTC.